A few counts support the clone carrying this T cell receptor beta chain. This specimen comes from a study of patients and donors after allogeneic stem cell transplantation. TCRdb re-derived calls from the RT-PCR reads in MiXCR, one entry per CDR3 protein. The table has over 350,000 distinct CDR3 sequences, around 15% seen once. Trimming at V came to 5 bases and at J to 4 bases, leaving 11 bases not matched to a gene. Germline V gene lookup returns CDR1 SEHNR and CDR2 FQNEAQ (reference sequence). The CDR3 contains 16 residues. This TCR derives from a human donor who was either an allogeneic HSCT recipient or a stem cell or donor lymphocyte infusion donor (not recorded which). It is not recorded whose cells these are; they may come from a transplant donor. The V gene is TRBV7-9, the J gene TRBJ2-7, with 10 nucleotides matching TRBD2. The specimen sequenced was blood, either unsorted or a sorted T cell fraction (not recorded which). This chain's CDR3 is CASSATSGNSFYEQYF. Here the CDR3 DNA reads TGTGCCAGCAGCGCCACTAGCGGGAATTCCTTTTACGAGCAGTACTTC.